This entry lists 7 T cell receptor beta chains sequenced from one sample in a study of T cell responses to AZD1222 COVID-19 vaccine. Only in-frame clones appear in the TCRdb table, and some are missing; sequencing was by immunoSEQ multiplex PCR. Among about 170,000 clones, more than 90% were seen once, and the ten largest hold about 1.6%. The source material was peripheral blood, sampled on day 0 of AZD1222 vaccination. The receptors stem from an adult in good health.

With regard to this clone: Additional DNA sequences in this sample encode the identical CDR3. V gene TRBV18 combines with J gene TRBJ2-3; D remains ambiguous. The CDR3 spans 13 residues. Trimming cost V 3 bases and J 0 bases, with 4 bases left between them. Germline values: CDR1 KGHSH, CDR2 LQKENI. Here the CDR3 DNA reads TGTGCCAGCTCACCGCCTAGCACAGATACGCAGTATTTT. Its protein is CASSPPSTDTQYF.

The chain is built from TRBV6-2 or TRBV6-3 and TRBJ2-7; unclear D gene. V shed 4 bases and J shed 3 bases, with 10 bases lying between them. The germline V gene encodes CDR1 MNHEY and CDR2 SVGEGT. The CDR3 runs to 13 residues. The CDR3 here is CASSFTAIYEQYF. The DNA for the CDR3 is TGTGCCAGCAGTTTCACCGCTATCTACGAGCAGTACTTC.

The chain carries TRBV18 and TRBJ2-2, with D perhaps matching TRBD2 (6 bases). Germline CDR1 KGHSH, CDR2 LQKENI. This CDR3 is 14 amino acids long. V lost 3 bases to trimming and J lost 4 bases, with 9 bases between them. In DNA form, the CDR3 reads TGTGCCAGCTCACCCAGTAGCGGCACCGGGGAGCTGTTTTTT. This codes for CASSPSSGTGELFF.

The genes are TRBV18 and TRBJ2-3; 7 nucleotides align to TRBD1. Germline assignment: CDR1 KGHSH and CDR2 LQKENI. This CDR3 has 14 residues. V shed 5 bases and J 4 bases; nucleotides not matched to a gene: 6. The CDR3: CASSKNRGSDTQYF. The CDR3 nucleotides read TGTGCCAGCTCAAAAAACAGGGGATCAGATACGCAGTATTTT.

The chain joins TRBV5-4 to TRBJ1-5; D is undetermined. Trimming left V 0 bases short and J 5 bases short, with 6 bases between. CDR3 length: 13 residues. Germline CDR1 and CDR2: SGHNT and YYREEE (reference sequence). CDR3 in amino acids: CASSLDSYQPQHF. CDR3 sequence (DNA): TGTGCCAGCAGCTTGGACAGTTATCAGCCCCAGCATTTT.

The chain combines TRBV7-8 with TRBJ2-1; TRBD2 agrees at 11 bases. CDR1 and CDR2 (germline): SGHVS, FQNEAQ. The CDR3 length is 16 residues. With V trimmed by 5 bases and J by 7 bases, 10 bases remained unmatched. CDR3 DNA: TGTGCCAGCAGCCGCTTCCTAGCGGGGGGCAAAAATGAGCAGTTCTTC. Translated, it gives CASSRFLAGGKNEQFF.

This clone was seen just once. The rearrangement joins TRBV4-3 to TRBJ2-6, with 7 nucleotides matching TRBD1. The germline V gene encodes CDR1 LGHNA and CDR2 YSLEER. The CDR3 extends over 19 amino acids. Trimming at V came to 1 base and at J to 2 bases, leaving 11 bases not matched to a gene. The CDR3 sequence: CASSQVMDRKGTGANVLTF. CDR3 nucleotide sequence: TGCGCCAGCAGCCAAGTCATGGACAGGAAGGGGACTGGGGCCAACGTCCTGACTTTC.